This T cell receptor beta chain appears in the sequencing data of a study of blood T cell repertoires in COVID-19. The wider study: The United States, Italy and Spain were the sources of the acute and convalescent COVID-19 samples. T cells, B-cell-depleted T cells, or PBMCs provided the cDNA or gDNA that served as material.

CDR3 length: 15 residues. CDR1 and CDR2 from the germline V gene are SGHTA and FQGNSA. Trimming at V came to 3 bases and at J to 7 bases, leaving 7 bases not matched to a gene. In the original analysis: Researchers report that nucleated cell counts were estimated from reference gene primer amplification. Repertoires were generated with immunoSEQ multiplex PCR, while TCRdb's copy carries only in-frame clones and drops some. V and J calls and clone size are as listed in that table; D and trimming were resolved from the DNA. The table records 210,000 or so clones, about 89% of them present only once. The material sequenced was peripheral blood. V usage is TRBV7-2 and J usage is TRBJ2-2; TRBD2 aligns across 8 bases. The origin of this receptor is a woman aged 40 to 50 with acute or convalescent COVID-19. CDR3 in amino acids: CASSFGGGQSGELFF. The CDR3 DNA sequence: TGTGCCAGCAGCTTCGGGGGGGGCCAGAGCGGGGAGCTGTTTTTT.